This TCR beta chain came from a study of T-cell memory formation after mild COVID-19. Study in general: TCR clusters were mostly confined to one donor each.

A single record per CDR3 protein comes from TCRdb applying MiXCR to the 5' RACE reads. The table records hundreds of thousands of distinct CDR3 sequences, about an eighth of them present only once. This TCR was recovered from a man younger than 35 who had mild COVID-19 (a few samples of this study predate the infection). Cell type and time point are not known. Sequencing input: PBMCs or a T cell subset sorted from them (not recorded which).

CDR3: CASRGRGNQPQHF. The CDR3 coding sequence is TGTGCCAGCAGAGGTAGGGGGAATCAGCCCCAGCATTTT. The chain carries TRBV6-5 and TRBJ1-5, with a possible D match to TRBD1 (6 bases). The CDR3 has 13 amino acids. Deletions cut 6 bases from V and 4 bases from J, with 10 bases between. CDR1 and CDR2 from the germline V gene are MNHEY and SVGAGI.